Listed below are T cell receptor beta chains from one sample, sequenced in a study of OX40 agonist ivuxolimab in advanced cancers. The repertoire was sequenced with immunoSEQ multiplex PCR; TCRdb's copy has only in-frame clones and lacks some. The table records some 70,000 clones, approximately 89% of them present only once. The sequenced sample was CD4+ or CD8+ T cells sorted from blood, obtained in a trial of the OX40 agonist ivuxolimab. Receptors were obtained from an adult with an advanced solid tumor such as melanoma, head and neck, liver or kidney cancer. CDR3s include the opening cysteine and the closing phenylalanine or tryptophan. The order of the fields is J gene, D gene, V gene, clone size, CDR3 DNA, CDR3 protein. D genes are given only for firm matches. Not all rows give a size; the values are once, few, many and, for expanded clones, a class.

j_call: TRBJ1-5; d_call: -; v_call: TRBV6-1; clone_size: -; cdr3_nt: TGTGCCAGCAGTGAATATACGGGCCAGGGCAATCAGCCCCAGCATTTT; cdr3_aa: CASSEYTGQGNQPQHF
j_call: TRBJ2-7; d_call: -; v_call: TRBV7-6; clone_size: -; cdr3_nt: TGTGCCAGCAGCTTAGAGATTGTCGGGGCCAGGGGAGTCAACGAGCAGTACTTC; cdr3_aa: CASSLEIVGARGVNEQYF
j_call: TRBJ2-1; d_call: -; v_call: TRBV4-1; clone_size: -; cdr3_nt: TGCGCCAGCAGCCAAGTCAGGACAGTCGACAATGAGCAGTTCTTC; cdr3_aa: CASSQVRTVDNEQFF
j_call: TRBJ1-1; d_call: -; v_call: TRBV5-1; clone_size: -; cdr3_nt: TGCGCCAGCAGCTTGACGGAGTGGGGGTTCACTGAAGCTTTCTTT; cdr3_aa: CASSLTEWGFTEAFF
j_call: TRBJ1-2; d_call: TRBD1; v_call: TRBV11-2; clone_size: -; cdr3_nt: TGTGCCAGCAGCTTACGGCCAGGGGGGCTGGGTGGCTACACCTTC; cdr3_aa: CASSLRPGGLGGYTF
j_call: TRBJ2-7; d_call: TRBD1; v_call: TRBV6-1; clone_size: -; cdr3_nt: TGTGCCAGCAGTGAAGCCTATTCCGGGACAGCGCCCTACGAGCAGTACTTC; cdr3_aa: CASSEAYSGTAPYEQYF
j_call: TRBJ1-1; d_call: -; v_call: TRBV7-2; clone_size: -; cdr3_nt: TGTGCCAGCAGCGGACAACTTATGAACACTGAAGCTTTCTTT; cdr3_aa: CASSGQLMNTEAFF
j_call: TRBJ2-2; d_call: -; v_call: TRBV4-1; clone_size: once; cdr3_nt: TGCGCCAGCAGCCAAGATCGGGGCAGGAACACCGGGGAGCTGTTTTTT; cdr3_aa: CASSQDRGRNTGELFF
j_call: TRBJ2-7; d_call: TRBD2; v_call: TRBV27; clone_size: -; cdr3_nt: TGTGCCAGCAGATCGGGGGGGCGGTACGAGCAGTACTTC; cdr3_aa: CASRSGGRYEQYF
j_call: TRBJ2-2; d_call: -; v_call: TRBV25-1; clone_size: -; cdr3_nt: TGTGCCAGCCTGCTAGAGGGGCCTGGTAGCGGGGAGCTGTTTTTT; cdr3_aa: CASLLEGPGSGELFF
j_call: TRBJ2-3; d_call: -; v_call: TRBV7-9; clone_size: once; cdr3_nt: TGTGCCAGCAGCTTCGACCTAACGGGGGGCAGTACGCAGTATTTT; cdr3_aa: CASSFDLTGGSTQYF
j_call: TRBJ1-6; d_call: -; v_call: TRBV6-1; clone_size: -; cdr3_nt: TGTGCCAGCAGTGAAGAGCGAATCTCCTATAATTCACCCCTCCACTTT; cdr3_aa: CASSEERISYNSPLHF
j_call: TRBJ1-4; d_call: -; v_call: TRBV2; clone_size: once; cdr3_nt: TGTGCCAGCACGGGGACACGGAATGAAAAACTGTTTTTT; cdr3_aa: CASTGTRNEKLFF
j_call: TRBJ1-1; d_call: -; v_call: TRBV10-2; clone_size: -; cdr3_nt: TGCGCCAGCACCCCCTCGGACTCGGCGAACACTGAAGCTTTCTTT; cdr3_aa: CASTPSDSANTEAFF
j_call: TRBJ2-1; d_call: -; v_call: TRBV5-1; clone_size: -; cdr3_nt: TGCGCCAGCAGCCCTGACCCTCGCAATGAGCAGTTCTTC; cdr3_aa: CASSPDPRNEQFF
j_call: TRBJ1-6; d_call: TRBD1; v_call: TRBV7-8; clone_size: -; cdr3_nt: TGTGCCACGAGACAGGGGCCGGGTAATTCACCCCTCCACTTT; cdr3_aa: CATRQGPGNSPLHF
j_call: TRBJ2-3; d_call: -; v_call: TRBV30; clone_size: -; cdr3_nt: TGTGCCTGGAGTTCGAGCACAGATACGCAGTATTTT; cdr3_aa: CAWSSSTDTQYF
j_call: TRBJ1-5; d_call: -; v_call: TRBV7-8; clone_size: -; cdr3_nt: TGTGCCAGCAGCTTAGCCAGGCAGGGGAAAAGGAGCAATCAGCCCCAGCATTTT; cdr3_aa: CASSLARQGKRSNQPQHF
j_call: TRBJ2-7; d_call: TRBD1; v_call: TRBV18; clone_size: -; cdr3_nt: TGTGCCAGCTCACCGGGGACAGGGGGCGCGGGGGAGCAGTACTTC; cdr3_aa: CASSPGTGGAGEQYF
j_call: TRBJ1-1; d_call: TRBD1; v_call: TRBV6-5; clone_size: -; cdr3_nt: TGTGCCAACGGAACAGGGGGCGAGGAGAACACTGAAGCTTTCTTT; cdr3_aa: CANGTGGEENTEAFF
j_call: TRBJ1-1; d_call: -; v_call: TRBV6-1; clone_size: -; cdr3_nt: TGTGCCAGCAGTTCCCGGGAGGGAAGAACTGAAGCTTTCTTT; cdr3_aa: CASSSREGRTEAFF
j_call: TRBJ1-2; d_call: TRBD1; v_call: TRBV2; clone_size: once; cdr3_nt: TGTGCCAGCAGTGGGACAGGGAGTTATGGCTACACCTTC; cdr3_aa: CASSGTGSYGYTF
j_call: TRBJ1-4; d_call: TRBD1; v_call: TRBV18; clone_size: -; cdr3_nt: TGTGCCAGCTCACAATCGACAGGGGGCAGTAATGAAAAACTGTTTTTT; cdr3_aa: CASSQSTGGSNEKLFF
j_call: TRBJ1-2; d_call: -; v_call: TRBV7-9; clone_size: -; cdr3_nt: TGTGCCAGCAGCTTATCGGGCAGCGGGGGTGGCTACACCTTC; cdr3_aa: CASSLSGSGGGYTF
j_call: TRBJ1-2; d_call: -; v_call: TRBV11-2; clone_size: -; cdr3_nt: TGTGCCAGCAGCTCCCTCGATAATTATGGCTACACCTTC; cdr3_aa: CASSSLDNYGYTF
j_call: TRBJ2-1; d_call: TRBD2; v_call: TRBV19; clone_size: -; cdr3_nt: TGTGCCAGTAGTACACTAGCGGGGGGGATCGATGAGCAGTTCTTC; cdr3_aa: CASSTLAGGIDEQFF
j_call: TRBJ2-5; d_call: TRBD1; v_call: TRBV5-1; clone_size: -; cdr3_nt: TGCGCCAGCAGCTTGGATCCAGGGGGCTGGGAGACCCAGTACTTC; cdr3_aa: CASSLDPGGWETQYF
j_call: TRBJ2-3; d_call: -; v_call: TRBV30; clone_size: -; cdr3_nt: TGTGCCTGGGCCCCCAGGGGCGGCACAGATACGCAGTATTTT; cdr3_aa: CAWAPRGGTDTQYF
j_call: TRBJ2-1; d_call: -; v_call: TRBV4-2; clone_size: -; cdr3_nt: TGTGCCAGCAGCCAAGAGGACGCCAGTGAGCAGTTCTTC; cdr3_aa: CASSQEDASEQFF